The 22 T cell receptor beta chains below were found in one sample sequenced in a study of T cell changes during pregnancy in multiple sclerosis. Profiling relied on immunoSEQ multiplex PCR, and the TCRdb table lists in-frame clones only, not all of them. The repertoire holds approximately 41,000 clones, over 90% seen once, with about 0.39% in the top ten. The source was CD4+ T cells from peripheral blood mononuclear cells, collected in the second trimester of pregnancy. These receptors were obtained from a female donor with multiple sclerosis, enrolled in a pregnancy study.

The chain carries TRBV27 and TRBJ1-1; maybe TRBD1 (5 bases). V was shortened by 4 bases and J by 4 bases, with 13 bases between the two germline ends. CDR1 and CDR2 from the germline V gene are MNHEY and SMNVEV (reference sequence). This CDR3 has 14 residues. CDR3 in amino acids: CASSSRRGGTEAFF. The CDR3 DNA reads TGTGCCAGCAGTTCTAGACGGGGGGGCACTGAAGCTTTCTTT.

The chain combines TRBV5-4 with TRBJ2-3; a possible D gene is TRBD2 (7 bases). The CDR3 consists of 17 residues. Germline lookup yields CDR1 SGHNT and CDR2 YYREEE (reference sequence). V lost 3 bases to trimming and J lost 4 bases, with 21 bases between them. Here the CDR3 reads CASSSGALRGRSDTQYF. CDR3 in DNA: TGTGCCAGCAGCTCGGGAGCCCTGCGGGGGCGATCAGATACGCAGTATTTT. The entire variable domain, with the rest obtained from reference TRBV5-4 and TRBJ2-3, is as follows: ETGVTQSPTHLIKTRGQQVTLRCSSQSGHNTVSWYQQALGQGPQFIFQYYREEENGRGNFPPRFSGLQFPNYSSELNVNALELDDSALYLCASSSGALRGRSDTQYFGPGTRLTVL.

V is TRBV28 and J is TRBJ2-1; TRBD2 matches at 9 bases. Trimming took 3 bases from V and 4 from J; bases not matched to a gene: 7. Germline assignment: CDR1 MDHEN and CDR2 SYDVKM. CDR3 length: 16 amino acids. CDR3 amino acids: CASSLGRLAVYNEQFF. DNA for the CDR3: TGTGCCAGCAGTTTGGGACGACTAGCGGTATACAATGAGCAGTTCTTC.

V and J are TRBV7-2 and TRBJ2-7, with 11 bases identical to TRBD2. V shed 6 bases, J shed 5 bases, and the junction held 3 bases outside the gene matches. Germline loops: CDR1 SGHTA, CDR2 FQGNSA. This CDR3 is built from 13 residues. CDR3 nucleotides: TGTGCCAGCAGACTAGCGGGAGTGGACGAGCAGTACTTC. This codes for CASRLAGVDEQYF. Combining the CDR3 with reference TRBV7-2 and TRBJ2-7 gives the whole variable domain GAGVSQSPSNKVTEKGKDVELRCDPISGHTALYWYRQSLGQGLEFLIYFQGNSAPDKSGLPSDRFSAERTGGSVSTLTIQRTQQEDSAVYLCASRLAGVDEQYFGPGTRLTVT.

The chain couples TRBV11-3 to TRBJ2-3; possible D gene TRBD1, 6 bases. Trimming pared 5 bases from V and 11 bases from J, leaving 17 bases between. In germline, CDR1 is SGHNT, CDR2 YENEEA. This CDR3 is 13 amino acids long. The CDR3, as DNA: TGTGCCAGCAGCCCATACAGGGTTGGAGAGCAGTATTTT. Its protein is CASSPYRVGEQYF.

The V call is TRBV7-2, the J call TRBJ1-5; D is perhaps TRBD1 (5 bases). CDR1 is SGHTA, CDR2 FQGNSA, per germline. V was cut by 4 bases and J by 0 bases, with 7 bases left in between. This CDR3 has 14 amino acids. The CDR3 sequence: CASSSDSSNQPQHF. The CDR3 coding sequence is TGTGCCAGCAGCTCCGACAGTAGCAATCAGCCCCAGCATTTT.

CDR3 loop: CASSLEADRINTEAFF. CDR3 bases: TGCGCCAGCAGCTTGGAAGCGGACAGGATCAACACTGAAGCTTTCTTT. The chain uses TRBV5-1 and TRBJ1-1; the match to TRBD1 covers 7 bases. The CDR3 runs to 16 residues. CDR1 SGHRS and CDR2 YFSETQ come from the germline V gene. Trimming cost V 0 bases and J 2 bases; bases outside gene matches: 7.

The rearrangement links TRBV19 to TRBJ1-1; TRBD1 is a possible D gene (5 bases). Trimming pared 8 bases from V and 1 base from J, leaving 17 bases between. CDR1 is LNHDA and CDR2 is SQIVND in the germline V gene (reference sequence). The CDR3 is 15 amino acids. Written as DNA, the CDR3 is TGTGCCAGTCGGAACGGGCAGGGATGGAACACTGAAGCTTTCTTT. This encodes CASRNGQGWNTEAFF.

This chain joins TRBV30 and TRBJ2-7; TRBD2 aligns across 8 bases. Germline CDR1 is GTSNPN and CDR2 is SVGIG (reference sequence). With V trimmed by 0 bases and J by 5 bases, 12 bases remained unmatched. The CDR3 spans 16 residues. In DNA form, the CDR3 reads TGTGCCTGGAGTGTTGGGGGCCCGGGGGGGTTTCACGAGCAGTACTTC. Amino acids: CAWSVGGPGGFHEQYF.

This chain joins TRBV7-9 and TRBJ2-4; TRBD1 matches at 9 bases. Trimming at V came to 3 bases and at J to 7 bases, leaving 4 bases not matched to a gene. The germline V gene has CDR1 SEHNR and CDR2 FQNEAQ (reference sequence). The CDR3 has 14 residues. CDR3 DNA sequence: TGTGCCAGCAGCTTGAACAGGGGGCGCAACATTCAGTACTTC. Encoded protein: CASSLNRGRNIQYF.

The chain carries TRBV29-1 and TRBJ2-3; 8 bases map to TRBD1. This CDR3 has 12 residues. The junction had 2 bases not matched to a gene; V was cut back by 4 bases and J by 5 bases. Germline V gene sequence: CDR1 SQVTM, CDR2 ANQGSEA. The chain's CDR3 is CSVGTGLDTQYF. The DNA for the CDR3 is TGCAGCGTTGGGACAGGGTTAGATACGCAGTATTTT.

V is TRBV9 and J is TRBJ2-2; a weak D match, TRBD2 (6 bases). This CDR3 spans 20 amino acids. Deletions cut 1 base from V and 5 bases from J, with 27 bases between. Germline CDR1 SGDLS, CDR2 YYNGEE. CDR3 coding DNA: TGTGCCAGCAGCGTAACGAAGGAGGGTGGGGATGATCAGTGGACCGGGGAGCTGTTTTTT. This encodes CASSVTKEGGDDQWTGELFF.

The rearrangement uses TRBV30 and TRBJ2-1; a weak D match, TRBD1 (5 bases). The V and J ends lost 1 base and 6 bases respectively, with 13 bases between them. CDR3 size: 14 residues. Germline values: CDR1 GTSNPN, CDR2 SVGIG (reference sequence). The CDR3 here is CAWSGGRERNEQFF. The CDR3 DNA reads TGTGCCTGGAGTGGGGGCAGGGAACGCAATGAGCAGTTCTTC.

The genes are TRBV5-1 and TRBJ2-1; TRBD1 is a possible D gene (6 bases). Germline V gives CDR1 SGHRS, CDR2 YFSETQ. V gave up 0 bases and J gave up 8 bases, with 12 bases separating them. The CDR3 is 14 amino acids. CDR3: CASSLVRGWDEQFF. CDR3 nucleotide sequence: TGCGCCAGCAGCTTGGTTAGGGGGTGGGATGAGCAGTTCTTC.

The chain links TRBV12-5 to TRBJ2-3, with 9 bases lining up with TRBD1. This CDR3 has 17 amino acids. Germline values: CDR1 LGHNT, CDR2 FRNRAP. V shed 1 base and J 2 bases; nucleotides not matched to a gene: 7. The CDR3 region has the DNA TGTGCTAGTGGTTTGGCTAGGGGGGACAGGGCCACAGATACGCAGTATTTT. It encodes CASGLARGDRATDTQYF.

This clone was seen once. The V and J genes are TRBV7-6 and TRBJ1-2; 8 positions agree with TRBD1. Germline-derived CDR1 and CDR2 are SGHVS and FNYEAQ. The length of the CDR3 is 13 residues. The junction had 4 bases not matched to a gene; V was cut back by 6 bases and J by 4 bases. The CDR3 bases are TGTGCCAGCAGTGGACAGGGCTTCTATGGCTACACCTTC. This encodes CASSGQGFYGYTF. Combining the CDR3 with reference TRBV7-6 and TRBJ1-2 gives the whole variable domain GAGVSQSPRYKVTKRGQDVALRCDPISGHVSLYWYRQALGQGPEFLTYFNYEAQQDKSGLPNDRFSAERPEGSISTLTIQRTEQRDSAMYRCASSGQGFYGYTFGSGTRLTVV.

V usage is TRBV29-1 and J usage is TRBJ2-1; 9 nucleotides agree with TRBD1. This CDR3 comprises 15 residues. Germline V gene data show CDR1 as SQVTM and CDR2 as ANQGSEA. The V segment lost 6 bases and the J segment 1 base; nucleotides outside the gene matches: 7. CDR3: CSVSTGTGSYNEQFF. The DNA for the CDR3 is TGCAGCGTCTCAACCGGGACAGGGTCCTACAATGAGCAGTTCTTC.

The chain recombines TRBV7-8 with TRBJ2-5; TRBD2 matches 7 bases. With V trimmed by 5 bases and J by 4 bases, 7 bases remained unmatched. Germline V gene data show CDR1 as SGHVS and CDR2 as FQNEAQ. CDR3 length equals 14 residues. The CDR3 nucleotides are TGTGCCAGCAGCCGCCGGGACTACGGAGAGACCCAGTACTTC. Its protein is CASSRRDYGETQYF.

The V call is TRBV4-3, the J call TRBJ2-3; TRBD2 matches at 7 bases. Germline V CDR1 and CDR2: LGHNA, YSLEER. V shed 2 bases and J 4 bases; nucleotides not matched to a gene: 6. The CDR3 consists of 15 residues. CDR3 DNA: TGCGCCAGCAGCCAATGGGGGGGGAGGGCAGATACGCAGTATTTT. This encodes CASSQWGGRADTQYF.

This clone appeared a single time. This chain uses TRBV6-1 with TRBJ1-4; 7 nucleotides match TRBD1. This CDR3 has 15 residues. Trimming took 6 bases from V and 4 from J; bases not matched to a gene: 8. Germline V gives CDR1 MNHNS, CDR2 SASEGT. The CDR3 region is CASRSPGQSNEKLFF. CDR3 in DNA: TGTGCCAGCAGGTCTCCGGGACAGAGTAATGAAAAACTGTTTTTT.

The DNA for the CDR3 is TGTGCCAGCAGAAAGCATGTAGATGAAAAACTGTTTTTT. Residues: CASRKHVDEKLFF. The chain employs TRBV27 and TRBJ1-4; D is undetermined. The CDR3 has 13 residues. Germline assignment: CDR1 MNHEY and CDR2 SMNVEV (reference sequence). Trimming shortened V by 6 bases and J by 6 bases, and 11 bases separated the two germline ends.

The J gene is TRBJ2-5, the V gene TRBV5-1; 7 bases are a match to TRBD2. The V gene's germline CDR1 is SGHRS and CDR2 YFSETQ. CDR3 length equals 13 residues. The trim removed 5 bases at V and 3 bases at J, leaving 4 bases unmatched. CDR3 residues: CASSRGREETQYF. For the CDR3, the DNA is TGCGCCAGCAGTCGGGGGAGGGAAGAGACCCAGTACTTC.